This T cell receptor (beta chain) was identified during a study of blood T cells in healthy people across ages. V lost 2 bases and J lost 7; bases outside the gene matches: 4. The CDR3 extends over 15 amino acids. Germline V gives CDR1 MNHNS, CDR2 SASEGT. This clonotype was seen a few times. Next came a second PCR, run for about 7 to 12 cycles, which used a sample-barcoded 5' primer along with a J-beta primer mix. MiXCR was run by TCRdb on the 5' RACE reads, yielding one entry per CDR3 protein. Of 380,000 or so distinct CDR3 sequences in the sample, 45% to 65% were seen once. This sequence joins TRBV6-1 and TRBJ2-1; 11 positions match TRBD2. Sample: blood. The source is a man aged 55 to 70 in good health. CDR3 in amino acids: CASSELAGGPNEQFF. For the CDR3, the DNA is TGTGCCAGCAGTGAATTAGCGGGGGGGCCGAATGAGCAGTTCTTC.